Given below is one T cell receptor (beta chain) in context. No antigen is known for it. The entry originates in a study of CD8 T cells in ankylosing spondylitis. Whole-study findings and limits: Blood from ankylosing spondylitis patients appeared to carry a characteristic roughly eight-variant TCR beta motif. Significant enrichment of disease-linked clones was reported in matched ankylosing spondylitis synovial fluid.

V was pared by 8 bases and J by 5 bases, with 9 bases of the junction left unmatched. This CDR3 has 15 amino acids. Germline assignment: CDR1 SGHTA and CDR2 FQGNSA. TCRdb independently ran MiXCR on the 5' RACE reads; one entry per CDR3 protein. The sample has more than 650,000 distinct CDR3 sequences; over 9.5% are singletons. The source material was blood, either unsorted or a sorted T cell fraction (not recorded which). This receptor was identified in a male donor with ankylosing spondylitis. J is TRBJ2-1 and V is TRBV7-2; 10 positions agree with TRBD1. The CDR3 DNA follows: TGTGCCAGCTCACGACAGGGGGCTCGGAACAATGAGCAGTTCTTC. Protein: CASSRQGARNNEQFF. Based on the CDR3 plus reference TRBV7-2 and TRBJ2-1, the full variable domain is GAGVSQSPSNKVTEKGKDVELRCDPISGHTALYWYRQSLGQGLEFLIYFQGNSAPDKSGLPSDRFSAERTGGSVSTLTIQRTQQEDSAVYLCASSRQGARNNEQFFGPGTRLTVL.